Below, 25 T cell receptor beta chains from the same sample are listed, as sequenced in a study of T cell responses to AZD1222 COVID-19 vaccine. The protocol was immunoSEQ multiplex PCR, while the TCRdb copy is restricted to in-frame clones and leaves out a portion. The data contain about 160,000 clones, around 94% of them singletons. The specimen comprised peripheral blood, sampled on day 0 of AZD1222 vaccination. The receptors were sampled from an adult in good health.

V gene TRBV19 combines with J gene TRBJ2-3, with unresolved D. Looked up from germline, CDR1 is LNHDA and CDR2 is SQIVND (reference sequence). This CDR3 has 15 residues. Trimming left V 3 bases short and J 2 bases short, with 12 bases between. The CDR3 bases are TGTGCCAGTAGTATTTCTTTCCGTCCCACAGATACGCAGTATTTT. Translated, it gives CASSISFRPTDTQYF. Supplemented by reference TRBV19 and TRBJ2-3, the full variable domain reads DGGITQSPKYLFRKEGQNVTLSCEQNLNHDAMYWYRQDPGQGLRLIYYSQIVNDFQKGDIAEGYSVSREKKESFPLTVTSAQKNPTAFYLCASSISFRPTDTQYFGPGTRLTVL.

J is TRBJ2-3 and V is TRBV3-1 (or the pseudogene TRBV3-2); D gene ambiguous. Trimming stripped 3 bases from V and 6 bases from J, with 13 bases between. The germline V gene has CDR1 LGHDT and CDR2 YNNKEL (reference sequence). CDR3 size: 14 residues. DNA of the CDR3: TGTGCCAGCAGCCATCGCGGCAGGACCGATACGCAGTATTTT. Translation: CASSHRGRTDTQYF.

The chain is built from TRBV19 and TRBJ2-1; D possibly uses TRBD1 or TRBD2 (5 bases each). The CDR3 runs 14 residues. Trimming cost V 3 bases and J 10 bases, with 16 bases left between them. CDR1 is LNHDA, CDR2 SQIVND, per germline (reference sequence). The DNA of the CDR3 is TGTGCCAGTAGTATGGATTCGGGACGAGGCGAGCAGTTCTTC. Translating gives CASSMDSGRGEQFF.

V and J are TRBV5-4 and TRBJ2-3; tentatively, D is TRBD2 (5 bases). The CDR3 is 14 residues long. V was trimmed by 4 bases and J by 0 bases, leaving 9 bases between them. Germline lookup yields CDR1 SGHNT and CDR2 YYREEE (reference sequence). Here the CDR3 DNA reads TGTGCCAGCAGCGCGGGTTCTAGCACAGATACGCAGTATTTT. The encoded protein is CASSAGSSTDTQYF.

In this sample, this clone turned up once. This chain connects TRBV7-9 to TRBJ2-1, with 8 bases aligning to TRBD2. V shed 5 bases and J 8 bases; nucleotides not matched to a gene: 8. The CDR3 covers 14 residues. The V gene's germline CDR1 is SEHNR and CDR2 FQNEAQ (reference sequence). Written as DNA, the CDR3 is TGTGCCAGCAGCATTAGCGGGAATGCGGATGAGCAGTTCTTC. This codes for CASSISGNADEQFF.

The genes are TRBV7-2 and TRBJ1-2; 9 bases match TRBD1. The V gene end was trimmed by 0 bases and the J gene end by 8 bases; junction bases not matched to a gene: 7. Germline-derived CDR1 and CDR2 are SGHTA and FQGNSA. The CDR3 sequence is 15 residues long. The CDR3, as DNA: TGTGCCAGCAGCTTAGCGCCGGGACAGGGATGGGGCTACACCTTC. It encodes CASSLAPGQGWGYTF.

The chain carries TRBV10-3 and TRBJ1-5, with TRBD1 as a possible D gene (5 bases). Germline CDR1 reads ENHRY; CDR2 reads SYGVKD. Trimming cost V 7 bases and J 3 bases, with 10 bases left between them. The CDR3 consists of 13 residues. Here the CDR3 DNA reads TGTGCCATCATGAGACAGAACAATCAGCCCCAGCATTTT. It is translated as CAIMRQNNQPQHF.

V gene TRBV12-3 or TRBV12-4 combines with J gene TRBJ1-2, with no clear D. Trimming removed 3 bases at V and 4 bases at J, with 6 bases between. CDR3 length: 12 amino acids. The CDR3 loop reads CASSLGSYGYTF. In DNA form, the CDR3 reads TGTGCCAGCAGTTTGGGCTCCTATGGCTACACCTTC.

The genes are TRBV5-5 and TRBJ1-5; no definite D call. Trimming shortened V by 0 bases and J by 4 bases, and 8 bases separated the two germline ends. This CDR3 is 14 amino acids long. CDR1 SGHKS and CDR2 YYEKEE come from the germline V gene (reference sequence). The DNA of the CDR3 is TGTGCCAGCAGCTTGGTGGTAGGAAATCAGCCCCAGCATTTT. Protein: CASSLVVGNQPQHF.

The chain links TRBV29-1 to TRBJ1-2; D gene ambiguous. V lost 4 bases to trimming and J lost 2 bases, with 5 bases between them. Germline assignment: CDR1 SQVTM and CDR2 ANQGSEA. This CDR3 contains 11 residues. The CDR3 DNA follows: TGCAGCGTTGCCAGCAACTATGGCTACACCTTC. This encodes CSVASNYGYTF. The full variable domain, its missing parts supplied by reference TRBV29-1 and TRBJ1-2, is SAVISQKPSRDICQRGTSLTIQCQVDSQVTMMFWYRQQPGQSLTLIATANQGSEATYESGFVIDKFPISRPNLTFSTLTVSNMSPEDSSIYLCSVASNYGYTFGSGTRLTVV.

The chain links TRBV11-2 to TRBJ2-3; either TRBD1 or TRBD2 may fit D (5 bases each). Germline CDR1 and CDR2: SGHAT and FQNNGV. Trimming took 5 bases from V and 6 from J, leaving 9 bases between them. The CDR3 contains 12 residues. The CDR3 sequence: CASSREGDTQYF. The CDR3 DNA reads as TGTGCCAGCAGCCGAGAGGGGGATACGCAGTATTTT.

The J gene is TRBJ1-2, the V gene TRBV4-1; D gene ambiguous. Trimming removed 1 base at V and 8 bases at J, with 8 bases between. Germline values: CDR1 MGHRA, CDR2 YSYEKL. CDR3 size: 12 residues. CDR3 protein: CASSQGVGGYTF. The CDR3 nucleotides are TGCGCCAGCAGCCAAGGGGTTGGCGGCTACACCTTC.

Note on this clone: The same CDR3 also results from other DNA sequences found in this sample. The chain employs TRBV7-9 and TRBJ2-1; 14 bases are a match to TRBD2. The CDR3 sequence is 16 residues long. The junction had 6 bases not matched to a gene; V was cut back by 4 bases and J by 7 bases. Germline loops: CDR1 SEHNR, CDR2 FQNEAQ (reference sequence). Here the CDR3 reads CASSSPGTSGRNEQFF. CDR3 nucleotide sequence: TGTGCCAGCAGCTCGCCCGGGACTAGCGGGAGAAATGAGCAGTTCTTC. The whole variable domain, filled in from reference TRBV7-9 and TRBJ2-1, reads DTGVSQNPRHKITKRGQNVTFRCDPISEHNRLYWYRQTLGQGPEFLTYFQNEAQLEKSRLLSDRFSAERPKGSFSTLEIQRTEQGDSAMYLCASSSPGTSGRNEQFFGPGTRLTVL.

This chain connects TRBV9 to TRBJ2-2; 12 bases line up with TRBD1. Germline trimming cut 3 bases from V and 5 bases from J; bases unmatched to any gene: 5. CDR3 length equals 16 residues. Germline-derived CDR1 and CDR2 are SGDLS and YYNGEE. As DNA, the CDR3 is TGTGCCAGCAGCGCCGGGACAGGGGGCGATACCGGGGAGCTGTTTTTT. Its protein is CASSAGTGGDTGELFF.

The chain uses TRBV3-1 (or the pseudogene TRBV3-2) and TRBJ1-1, with unresolved D. The CDR3 loop spans 15 amino acids. V lost 1 base to trimming and J lost 8 bases, with 17 bases between them. Germline assignment: CDR1 LGHDT and CDR2 YNNKEL (reference sequence). The CDR3 sequence is CASSQAPTRTGEAFF. The CDR3 nucleotides are TGTGCCAGCAGCCAAGCTCCCACACGGACGGGGGAAGCTTTCTTT.

The rearrangement joins TRBV20-1 to TRBJ2-4, with 7 bases matching TRBD1. The trim removed 3 bases at V and 1 base at J, leaving 3 bases unmatched. Per germline, CDR1 DFQATT and CDR2 SNEGSKA (reference sequence). The CDR3 runs to 14 residues. This CDR3 is CSASTGDAKNIQYF. DNA for the CDR3: TGCAGTGCTAGTACAGGGGATGCCAAAAACATTCAGTACTTC.

The V gene is TRBV15, the J gene TRBJ2-5, with 7 bases identical to TRBD2. CDR3 length: 15 residues. Germline CDR1 and CDR2: LNHNV and YYDKDF (reference sequence). The ends lost 0 bases at V and 6 bases at J; junction bases unmatched: 7. CDR3 in amino acids: CATSRDRGSIKTQYF. For the CDR3, the DNA is TGTGCCACCAGCAGAGATCGCGGGAGTATAAAGACCCAGTACTTC.

The rearrangement uses TRBV5-4 and TRBJ2-3; the D gene is possibly TRBD2 (6 bases). Germline values: CDR1 SGHNT, CDR2 YYREEE (reference sequence). The germline V and J ends were trimmed by 0 bases and 2 bases, with 13 bases remaining between them. This CDR3 has 16 residues. CDR3 DNA sequence: TGTGCCAGCAGCTTGGCCGGGGGACGCCACACAGATACGCAGTATTTT. Translated: CASSLAGGRHTDTQYF. The variable domain in full, with the rest retrieved from reference TRBV5-4 and TRBJ2-3, is ETGVTQSPTHLIKTRGQQVTLRCSSQSGHNTVSWYQQALGQGPQFIFQYYREEENGRGNFPPRFSGLQFPNYSSELNVNALELDDSALYLCASSLAGGRHTDTQYFGPGTRLTVL.

This rearrangement joins TRBV9 to TRBJ2-1; tentatively, D is TRBD2 (6 bases). Germline V CDR1 and CDR2: SGDLS, YYNGEE. The CDR3 has 15 residues. Trimming shortened V by 0 bases and J by 10 bases, and 17 bases separated the two germline ends. CDR3 sequence reads: CASSVAAGGPLEQFF. Written as DNA, the CDR3 is TGTGCCAGCAGCGTAGCAGCGGGCGGCCCCCTCGAGCAGTTCTTC.

The CDR3 DNA is TGCAGCGTCGTTGACAGAGCTGAAAAACTGTTTTTT. Translating gives CSVVDRAEKLFF. This chain joins TRBV29-1 and TRBJ1-4, with D possibly being TRBD1 (5 bases). CDR3 length: 12 amino acids. V was trimmed by 6 bases and J by 7 bases, leaving 12 bases between them. In germline, CDR1 is SQVTM, CDR2 ANQGSEA.

The CDR3: CASSQLTESGGYTF. CDR3 sequence (DNA): TGTGCCAGCAGTCAACTAACAGAAAGCGGTGGCTACACCTTC. J is TRBJ1-2 and V is TRBV3-1 (or the pseudogene TRBV3-2); D remains ambiguous. Germline-derived CDR1 and CDR2 are LGHDT and YNNKEL (reference sequence). V lost 6 bases to trimming and J lost 7 bases, with 18 bases between them. The CDR3 consists of 14 residues.

Details on this clone: The identical CDR3 is also encoded by other nucleotide sequences in the sample. The V and J genes are TRBV6-5 and TRBJ2-5, with D unclear. Per germline, CDR1 MNHEY and CDR2 SVGAGI. V lost 6 bases and J lost 2, with 1 base in between. The CDR3 is 10 amino acids. CDR3 DNA sequence: TGTGCCAGCAGGCAAGAGACCCAGTACTTC. Amino acid sequence: CASRQETQYF.

The chain uses TRBV24-1 and TRBJ2-5; the D gene could be TRBD1 or TRBD2 (5 bases each). CDR3 size: 13 residues. Germline assignment: CDR1 KGHDR and CDR2 SFDVKD. Trimming pared 9 bases from V and 3 bases from J, leaving 13 bases between. The CDR3 spells CATSRGPEETQYF. CDR3 DNA: TGTGCCACCTCCCGGGGCCCAGAAGAGACCCAGTACTTC.

This rearrangement joins TRBV7-2 to TRBJ1-1; D is unclear. Trimming took 2 bases from V and 7 from J, leaving 8 bases between them. The CDR3 is 12 residues long. The germline gives CDR1 SGHTA, CDR2 FQGNSA. The CDR3 sequence is CASSLYTIEAFF. The CDR3 nucleotides are TGTGCCAGCAGCTTATATACGATTGAAGCTTTCTTT.

The chain uses TRBV2 and TRBJ2-1; D is possibly TRBD1 or TRBD2 (5 bases each). The CDR3 sequence is 15 residues long. V lost 6 bases and J lost 4, with 16 bases in between. The germline V gene has CDR1 SNHLY and CDR2 FYNNEI. In DNA, the CDR3 is TGTGCCAGCAGCTTGGGACCAAACTCTTACAATGAGCAGTTCTTC. Translating gives CASSLGPNSYNEQFF.